The present T cell receptor beta chain was sequenced within a study of molecular identifiers for immune sequencing clone quantification. Study-level points and caveats: One cell's worth of spiked Jurkat TCR RNA was reportedly detectable among 970,000 or so naive cells.

Looked up from germline, CDR1 is MNHEY and CDR2 is SMNVEV (reference sequence). The length of the CDR3 is 16 residues. Each CDR3 protein is one row after TCRdb ran MiXCR on the PCR reads. The sample lists about 40,000 distinct CDR3 sequences, approximately 21% occurring once. As to this clonotype: As yet, its antigen is unknown. A read error may explain this, as a much larger clone is one base away.

The sequenced sample consisted of naive CD8+ T cells from blood, with Jurkat cell RNA spiked in. Subset defined: FACS-sorted CD8+CD4-CCR7+CD45RA+ naive T cells. The V call is TRBV27, the J call TRBJ1-5; 12 bases fit TRBD1. This sequence originates from a human donor in good health. Some libraries in this study had Jurkat cell RNA spiked in. The CDR3 bases are TGTACCAGCAGTTTAGGAGGGACAGGGGGCGGTCAGCCCCAGCATTTT. Protein: CTSSLGGTGGGQPQHF.